The 9 T cell receptor beta chains presented below share a single source sample, sequenced in a study of T cell repertoires in cytomegalovirus infection. No antigens are known for them. Via MiXCR, TCRdb re-called the reads, giving one row per CDR3 protein. The data hold some 940,000 distinct CDR3 sequences, with less than 35% observed a single time. The starting material was cultured CD8+ T cells from PBMCs, obtained from culture after CMV antigen stimulation. The receptors were sampled from a human donor in good health (CMV status not recorded). Some clones in this sample may be carry-over from other donors' samples.

The chain carries TRBV27 and TRBJ1-2; D is uncertain. The CDR3 loop spans 16 amino acids. V was trimmed by 0 bases and J by 5 bases, leaving 16 bases between them. Germline CDR1 reads MNHEY; CDR2 reads SMNVEV (reference sequence). CDR3 sequence: CASSLSKGSKVYGYTF. The CDR3 DNA is TGTGCCAGCAGTTTATCAAAAGGGAGCAAAGTGTATGGCTACACCTTC.

V and J are TRBV7-8 and TRBJ2-5, with 10 nucleotides matching TRBD1. Germline V gives CDR1 SGHVS, CDR2 FQNEAQ. This CDR3 has 16 residues. The V gene end was trimmed by 6 bases and the J gene end by 5 bases; junction bases not matched to a gene: 12. CDR3 sequence: CASSSPRTGGHETQYF. The CDR3, as DNA: TGTGCCAGCAGTTCGCCTCGGACAGGGGGACACGAGACCCAGTACTTC.

The V call is TRBV7-9, the J call TRBJ2-7, with 7 bases fitting TRBD1. The V and J ends lost 10 bases and 2 bases, in that order; junction bases with no gene match: 5. Germline values: CDR1 SEHNR, CDR2 FQNEAQ (reference sequence). The CDR3 sequence is 12 residues long. CDR3 in amino acids: CATQGRTYEQYV. The CDR3 nucleotides read TGTGCCACACAGGGGCGAACCTACGAGCAGTACGTC.

Only a few counts were recorded for this clonotype. The V gene is TRBV6-5, the J gene TRBJ2-6; 9 nucleotides match TRBD1. There are 21 residues in the CDR3. V lost 5 bases, J lost 0 bases, and 17 bases stayed unmatched. Per the germline V gene, CDR1 is MNHEY and CDR2 is SVGAGI. CDR3 in amino acids: CASSLNVPGQGGSSGANVLTF. The DNA of the CDR3 is TGTGCCAGCAGTCTCAACGTCCCGGGACAGGGCGGGAGCTCTGGGGCCAACGTCCTGACTTTC.

The chain employs TRBV7-3 and TRBJ1-2, with 7 bases aligning to TRBD1. Trimming took 2 bases from V and 4 from J; bases not matched to a gene: 10. Germline-derived CDR1 and CDR2 are SGHTA and FQGTGA. The CDR3 loop spans 16 amino acids. CDR3 sequence: CASSLGQAKPSYGYTF. Here the CDR3 DNA reads TGTGCCAGCAGCTTAGGACAGGCGAAACCTTCCTATGGCTACACCTTC.

This clonotype was counted only a few times. The J gene is TRBJ2-7, the V gene TRBV14, with 7 bases that match TRBD1. The V gene end was trimmed by 1 base and the J gene end by 3 bases; junction bases not matched to a gene: 9. This CDR3 contains 16 residues. Per germline, CDR1 SGHDN and CDR2 FVKESK. In DNA, the CDR3 is TGTGCCAGCAGCCAAGCCCTCGGACAGGTTTACTACGAGCAGTACTTC. Amino acid sequence: CASSQALGQVYYEQYF.

The chain is built from TRBV25-1 and TRBJ1-6; D remains unclear. V lost 7 bases, J lost 2 bases, and 12 bases lay in between. This CDR3 comprises 15 residues. CDR1 and CDR2 (germline): MGHDK, SYGVNS. CDR3 bases: TGTGCCAGCACCCCTCAGGCGACCTATAATTCACCCCTCCACTTT. It translates to CASTPQATYNSPLHF.

In this sample, this clonotype turned up many times. The chain is built from TRBV7-2 and TRBJ1-1, with D unclear. V lost 4 bases and J 3 bases, leaving 15 bases between the germline ends. The length of the CDR3 is 15 residues. CDR1 is SGHTA, CDR2 FQGNSA, per germline. The DNA of the CDR3 is TGTGCCAGCAGCTATTACCCCGTTTTGGACACTGAAGCTTTCTTT. It codes for CASSYYPVLDTEAFF.

This clonotype showed up just a few times. This sequence joins TRBV12-3 or TRBV12-4 and TRBJ2-1, with D unresolved. V dropped 3 bases and J dropped 2 bases, with 17 bases sitting between them. CDR3 length: 17 amino acids. This chain's CDR3 is CASSFNPGRRAYNEQFF. CDR3 DNA sequence: TGTGCCAGCAGTTTCAATCCTGGCCGGCGAGCCTACAATGAGCAGTTCTTC.